These 30 T cell receptor beta chains share one sample of origin, sequenced in a study of shared clonotypes between healthy human individuals. Clones were read by immunoSEQ multiplex PCR, and TCRdb kept only the in-frame ones, dropping some. Among fewer than 600,000 clones listed, roughly 77% were seen once. The sample was PBMCs. These TCRs come from a woman aged 40 to 50 in good health. Some clones in this sample may be carry-over from other donors' samples.

The CDR3 DNA sequence: TGTGCCAGCAGCTTAGCAGGTAGCGGGAGAAATGAGCAGTTCTTC. Translating gives CASSLAGSGRNEQFF. This chain joins TRBV11-2 and TRBJ2-1; 9 positions match TRBD2. The trim removed 1 base at V and 7 bases at J, leaving 5 bases unmatched. CDR1 is SGHAT, CDR2 FQNNGV, per germline. The CDR3 loop spans 15 amino acids. The full variable domain, in which reference TRBV11-2 and TRBJ2-1 provide the parts outside the CDR3, is EAGVAQSPRYKIIEKRQSVAFWCNPISGHATLYWYQQILGQGPKLLIQFQNNGVVDDSQLPKDRFSAERLKGVDSTLKIQPAKLEDSAVYLCASSLAGSGRNEQFFGPGTRLTVL.

The CDR3 region is CASAGTAFSGNTIYF. The CDR3, as DNA: TGTGCCAGCGCCGGGACAGCCTTCTCTGGAAACACCATATATTTT. The chain combines TRBV28 with TRBJ1-3; TRBD1 aligns across 7 bases. CDR1 is MDHEN, CDR2 SYDVKM, per germline. V lost 8 bases to trimming and J lost 0 bases; unmatched junction nucleotides: 7. The CDR3 spans 15 residues.

This chain uses TRBV2 with TRBJ2-7; possibly TRBD2 for D (6 bases). Germline CDR1 is SNHLY and CDR2 is FYNNEI. V dropped 7 bases and J dropped 0 bases, with 13 bases sitting between them. The CDR3 spans 14 residues. CDR3 coding DNA: TGTGCCAGCACTGACGCGGGGCTCTCCTACGAGCAGTACTTC. Amino acid sequence: CASTDAGLSYEQYF.

This clone came up a few times. The CDR3 sequence: CASSGVAGADTQYF. DNA of the CDR3: TGTGCCAGCAGTGGTGTAGCGGGAGCGGATACGCAGTATTTT. The chain links TRBV6-1 to TRBJ2-3; 9 bases agree with TRBD2. The germline gives CDR1 MNHNS, CDR2 SASEGT. Germline trimming cut 4 bases from V and 6 bases from J; bases unmatched to any gene: 5. CDR3 size: 14 residues.

This chain links TRBV7-8 with TRBJ1-3; D is possibly TRBD1 (5 bases). V shed 0 bases and J shed 0 bases, with 12 bases lying between them. CDR1 and CDR2 from the germline V gene are SGHVS and FQNEAQ. This CDR3 is built from 17 residues. CDR3: CASSLAPLGGSGNTIYF. Written as DNA, the CDR3 is TGTGCCAGCAGCTTAGCACCTCTGGGGGGCTCTGGAAACACCATATATTTT.

The chain has TRBV18 and TRBJ2-5, with 7 bases matching TRBD1. Matching the DNA end better, TRBJ2-7 makes the J call doubtful. CDR1 is KGHSH, CDR2 LQKENI, per germline. This CDR3 region has 17 residues. This chain's CDR3 is CASSPTTGPRATYEQYF. CDR3 nucleotide sequence: TGTGCCAGCTCACCGACGACAGGGCCGAGGGCCACCTACGAGCAGTACTTC.

The chain employs TRBV4-1 and TRBJ2-1, with 12 bases that match TRBD2. Germline-derived CDR1 and CDR2 are MGHRA and YSYEKL. Losses at the gene ends were 1 base for V and 2 bases for J; bases not matched to a gene: 12. This CDR3 region has 20 residues. CDR3 in DNA: TGCGCCAGCAGCCAAGCGTTCGGAGCTAGCGGGAGGGCCGCCTACAATGAGCAGTTCTTC. Its protein is CASSQAFGASGRAAYNEQFF.

This rearrangement joins TRBV5-1 to TRBJ2-5; D unresolved. The CDR3 spans 15 residues. Looked up from germline, CDR1 is SGHRS and CDR2 is YFSETQ. Deletions cut 0 bases from V and 2 bases from J, with 11 bases between. This CDR3 reads CASSLGRQPQETQYF. Here the CDR3 DNA reads TGCGCCAGCAGCTTGGGCAGGCAGCCGCAAGAGACCCAGTACTTC. The variable domain in full, completed from reference TRBV5-1 and TRBJ2-5, reads KAGVTQTPRYLIKTRGQQVTLSCSPISGHRSVSWYQQTPGQGLQFLFEYFSETQRNKGNFPGRFSGRQFSNSRSEMNVSTLELGDSALYLCASSLGRQPQETQYFGPGTRLLVL.

The chain recombines TRBV7-9 with TRBJ2-3; 8 bases agree with TRBD1. From germline, CDR1 is SEHNR and CDR2 FQNEAQ (reference sequence). The V gene end was trimmed by 0 bases and the J gene end by 5 bases; junction bases not matched to a gene: 7. There are 16 residues in the CDR3. The CDR3 region is CASSLAWTGIRDTQYF. The DNA for the CDR3 is TGTGCCAGCAGCTTAGCATGGACAGGGATCCGAGATACGCAGTATTTT.

The chain's CDR3 is CASSLSQGGEQYF. For the CDR3, the DNA is TGTGCCAGCAGTTTATCTCAGGGCGGCGAGCAGTACTTC. V and J are TRBV28 and TRBJ2-7, with D maybe TRBD1 (5 bases). Trimming took off 1 base at V and 6 bases at J, with 10 bases between the two ends. Germline CDR1 and CDR2: MDHEN and SYDVKM. This CDR3 region has 13 residues.

The chain recombines TRBV19 with TRBJ1-2; 7 bases agree with TRBD1. The junction had 17 bases not matched to a gene; V was cut back by 3 bases and J by 7 bases. The CDR3 length is 17 residues. Germline-derived CDR1 and CDR2 are LNHDA and SQIVND (reference sequence). CDR3 nucleotide sequence: TGTGCCAGTAGTATTACAGGCGGGGCGCAGGGGGTTCGTGGCTACACCTTC. As protein: CASSITGGAQGVRGYTF. The complete variable domain, with remaining parts taken from reference TRBV19 and TRBJ1-2, reads DGGITQSPKYLFRKEGQNVTLSCEQNLNHDAMYWYRQDPGQGLRLIYYSQIVNDFQKGDIAEGYSVSREKKESFPLTVTSAQKNPTAFYLCASSITGGAQGVRGYTFGSGTRLTVV.

The chain employs TRBV11-2 and TRBJ1-2; 11 bases are shared with TRBD1. Germline V lookup: CDR1 SGHAT, CDR2 FQNNGV. V lost 0 bases to trimming and J lost 3 bases; unmatched junction nucleotides: 15. The CDR3 sequence is 20 residues long. Here the CDR3 DNA reads TGTGCCAGCAGCTTAGATCACGGGGACAGGGGGTTCCTCTCTGACTATGGCTACACCTTC. This encodes CASSLDHGDRGFLSDYGYTF.

V is TRBV5-4 and J is TRBJ1-2; 7 bases map to TRBD1. The length of the CDR3 is 14 residues. In germline, CDR1 is SGHNT, CDR2 YYREEE (reference sequence). V lost 4 bases to trimming and J lost 0 bases; unmatched junction nucleotides: 3. The CDR3 region is CASSLGTANYGYTF. The CDR3 DNA follows: TGTGCCAGCAGCCTGGGGACAGCTAACTATGGCTACACCTTC.

The CDR3 reads CASTLPGPSGEKLFF. The CDR3 DNA follows: TGTGCCAGTACTCTCCCGGGACCCTCGGGGGAAAAACTGTTTTTT. The chain employs TRBV19 and TRBJ1-4; perhaps TRBD1 as D (5 bases). Trimming took 7 bases from V and 8 from J, leaving 20 bases between them. The CDR3 totals 15 residues. Germline lookup yields CDR1 LNHDA and CDR2 SQIVND (reference sequence).

The genes are TRBV19 and TRBJ2-1; 11 nucleotides agree with TRBD2. CDR3 size: 16 residues. V gave up 4 bases and J gave up 8 bases; unmatched junction bases: 10. Per germline, CDR1 LNHDA and CDR2 SQIVND (reference sequence). DNA for the CDR3: TGTGCCAGTAGTAGGACTAGCGGGCCCCTAGGGGATGAGCAGTTCTTC. This translates into CASSRTSGPLGDEQFF.

This chain uses TRBV5-1 with TRBJ2-1, with TRBD1 matching over 8 bases. J was trimmed by 2 bases and V by 4 bases; bases with no gene match: 5. Germline CDR1 SGHRS, CDR2 YFSETQ. CDR3 length equals 15 residues. CDR3 sequence reads: CASSPQGGTYNEQFF. As DNA, the CDR3 is TGCGCCAGCAGCCCACAGGGGGGCACCTACAATGAGCAGTTCTTC.

The chain joins TRBV19 to TRBJ1-1; TRBD1 agrees at 8 bases. V dropped 6 bases and J dropped 5; count of bases not matched to a gene: 5. Per the germline V gene, CDR1 is LNHDA and CDR2 is SQIVND (reference sequence). This CDR3 is 13 amino acids long. The CDR3 is CASRVQGGTEAFF. The CDR3 DNA follows: TGTGCCAGTAGGGTACAGGGGGGTACTGAAGCTTTCTTT.

The chain recombines TRBV7-9 with TRBJ2-1; 8 bases match TRBD2. This CDR3 contains 15 residues. Trimming cost V 1 base and J 8 bases; bases outside gene matches: 7. Per the germline V gene, CDR1 is SEHNR and CDR2 is FQNEAQ (reference sequence). The CDR3 DNA reads TGTGCCAGCAGCTTAGACGGGAGGGCTATCGATGAGCAGTTCTTC. The encoded protein is CASSLDGRAIDEQFF.

The chain uses TRBV9 and TRBJ2-1; TRBD1 matches at 8 bases. Germline V gene data show CDR1 as SGDLS and CDR2 as YYNGEE. Losses at the gene ends were 3 bases for V and 0 bases for J; bases not matched to a gene: 5. This CDR3 has 16 residues. The CDR3 DNA reads as TGTGCCAGCAGCGCCAGGACAGGGAGCTCCTACAATGAGCAGTTCTTC. Residues: CASSARTGSSYNEQFF.

The V gene is TRBV4-2, the J gene TRBJ2-1; 15 nucleotides agree with TRBD2. CDR3 size: 16 residues. The V segment lost 1 base and the J segment 9 bases; nucleotides outside the gene matches: 4. The V gene's germline CDR1 is LGHNA and CDR2 YNFKEQ. CDR3: CASSQGTSGREAEQFF. The CDR3 DNA follows: TGTGCCAGCAGCCAAGGGACTAGCGGGAGGGAGGCTGAGCAGTTCTTC.

This clone occurred a few times. The rearrangement uses TRBV11-2 and TRBJ1-5; D unresolved. From germline, CDR1 is SGHAT and CDR2 FQNNGV. The CDR3 runs to 13 residues. V was cut by 2 bases and J by 6 bases, with 8 bases left in between. CDR3 residues: CASSLSSGQPQHF. CDR3 in DNA: TGTGCCAGCAGCTTATCGAGCGGTCAGCCCCAGCATTTT.

CDR3 in amino acids: CASSARVINTQYF. CDR3 nucleotides: TGTGCCAGCAGCGCCCGGGTCATCAATACGCAGTATTTT. The chain employs TRBV9 and TRBJ2-3; D remains unclear. V was shortened by 3 bases and J by 7 bases, with 12 bases between the two germline ends. Germline CDR1 reads SGDLS; CDR2 reads YYNGEE. This CDR3 has 13 amino acids.

As for this clone: Germline is not matched at one junction end, which may reflect a read error. This rearrangement joins TRBV30 to TRBJ2-7, with 7 bases identical to TRBD2. This CDR3 has 11 amino acids. Germline assignment: CDR1 GTSNPN and CDR2 SVGIG (reference sequence). CDR3 sequence: CAWSDGEGGFF. CDR3 nucleotide sequence: TGTGCCTGGAGTGACGGGGAGGGAGGCTTTTTC.

This clone was detected only a few times. The chain employs TRBV18 and TRBJ2-7; 12 bases are a match to TRBD1. This CDR3 has 16 amino acids. Germline lookup yields CDR1 KGHSH and CDR2 LQKENI. V was clipped by 2 bases and J by 5 bases; unmatched bases: 7. Here the CDR3 DNA reads TGTGCCAGCTCACCATATCCCGGGACAGGGGGCAACGAGCAGTACTTC. Residues: CASSPYPGTGGNEQYF.

The chain combines TRBV28 with TRBJ2-5; D is unclear. The V end was cut by 5 bases, the J end by 2 bases, with 15 bases between. This CDR3 comprises 15 residues. In germline, CDR1 is MDHEN, CDR2 SYDVKM. CDR3 nucleotide sequence: TGTGCCAGCAGTCCTCGTGTGCGATTTCAAGAGACCCAGTACTTC. Amino acids: CASSPRVRFQETQYF. The full variable domain, rest sourced from reference TRBV28 and TRBJ2-5, is DVKVTQSSRYLVKRTGEKVFLECVQDMDHENMFWYRQDPGLGLRLIYFSYDVKMKEKGDIPEGYSVSREKKERFSLILESASTNQTSMYLCASSPRVRFQETQYFGPGTRLLVL.

The chain carries TRBV30 and TRBJ1-1, with 10 bases identical to TRBD1. Germline loops: CDR1 GTSNPN, CDR2 SVGIG (reference sequence). After removal of 3 bases from V and 3 bases from J, the junction contained 7 bases not matched to a gene. The CDR3 extends over 15 amino acids. CDR3 sequence: CAWRPRTGGDTEAFF. Here the CDR3 DNA reads TGTGCCTGGAGACCCCGGACAGGGGGGGACACTGAAGCTTTCTTT.

The V and J genes are TRBV11-3 and TRBJ2-1, with 13 bases lining up with TRBD2. This CDR3 contains 16 residues. The germline gives CDR1 SGHNT, CDR2 YENEEA. After removal of 0 bases from V and 5 bases from J, the junction contained 1 base not matched to a gene. The CDR3 sequence is CASSLDGTSGDNEQFF. The CDR3 DNA follows: TGTGCCAGCAGCTTAGATGGGACTAGCGGGGACAATGAGCAGTTCTTC.

The V gene is TRBV7-9, the J gene TRBJ2-3; TRBD2 agrees at 15 bases. Looked up from germline, CDR1 is SEHNR and CDR2 is FQNEAQ (reference sequence). CDR3 length equals 17 residues. V gave up 5 bases and J gave up 4 bases; unmatched junction bases: 7. The CDR3 reads CASSGRTSGRASDTQYF. CDR3 DNA sequence: TGTGCCAGCAGCGGGCGGACTAGCGGGAGGGCCTCAGATACGCAGTATTTT.

This clone was seen a few times. The chain combines TRBV19 with TRBJ1-5; 8 nucleotides match TRBD1. Per germline, CDR1 LNHDA and CDR2 SQIVND (reference sequence). The CDR3 is made up of 16 amino acids. J gave up 0 bases and V 6 bases, and 7 bases lay outside the gene matches. The CDR3 protein is CASSPGGHYSNQPQHF. Here the CDR3 DNA reads TGTGCCAGTAGCCCAGGGGGCCACTATAGCAATCAGCCCCAGCATTTT.

The chain joins TRBV19 to TRBJ2-1; TRBD2 matches 12 bases. This CDR3 has 12 amino acids. Germline CDR1 reads LNHDA; CDR2 reads SQIVND (reference sequence). The V segment lost 6 bases and the J segment 12 bases; nucleotides outside the gene matches: 3. The CDR3 DNA follows: TGTGCCAGTAGCACGGGACTAGCGGGGCAGTTCTTC. Encoded protein: CASSTGLAGQFF.